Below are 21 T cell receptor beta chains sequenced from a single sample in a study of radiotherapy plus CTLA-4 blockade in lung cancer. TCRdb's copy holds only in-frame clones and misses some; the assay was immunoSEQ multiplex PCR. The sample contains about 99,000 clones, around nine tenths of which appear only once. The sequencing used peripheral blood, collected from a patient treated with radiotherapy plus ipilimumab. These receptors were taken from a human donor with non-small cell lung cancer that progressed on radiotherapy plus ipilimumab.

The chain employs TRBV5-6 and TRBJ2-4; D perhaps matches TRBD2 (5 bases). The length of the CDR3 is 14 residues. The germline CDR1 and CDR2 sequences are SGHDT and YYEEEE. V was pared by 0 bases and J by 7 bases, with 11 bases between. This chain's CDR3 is CASSLVRARNIQYF. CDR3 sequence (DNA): TGTGCCAGCAGCTTGGTGCGGGCTAGGAACATTCAGTACTTC.

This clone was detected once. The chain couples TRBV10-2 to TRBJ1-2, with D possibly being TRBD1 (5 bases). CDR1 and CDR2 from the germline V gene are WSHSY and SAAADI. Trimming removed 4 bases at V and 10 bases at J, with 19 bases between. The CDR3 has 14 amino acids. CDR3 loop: CASSGTGTQIDYTF. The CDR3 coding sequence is TGCGCCAGCAGTGGAACCGGGACTCAAATCGACTACACCTTC.

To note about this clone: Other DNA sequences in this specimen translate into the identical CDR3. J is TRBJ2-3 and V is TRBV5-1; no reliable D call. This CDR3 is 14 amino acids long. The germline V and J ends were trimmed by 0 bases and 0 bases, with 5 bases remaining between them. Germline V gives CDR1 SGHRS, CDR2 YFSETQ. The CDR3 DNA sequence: TGCGCCAGCAGCTTGGCCGGGAGCACAGATACGCAGTATTTT. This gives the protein CASSLAGSTDTQYF.

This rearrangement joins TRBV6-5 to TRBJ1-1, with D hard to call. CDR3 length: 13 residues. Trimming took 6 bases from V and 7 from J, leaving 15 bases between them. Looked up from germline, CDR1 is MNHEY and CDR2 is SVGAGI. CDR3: CASSLPGRDEAFF. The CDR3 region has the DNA TGTGCCAGCAGCCTCCCCGGGAGAGATGAAGCTTTCTTT.

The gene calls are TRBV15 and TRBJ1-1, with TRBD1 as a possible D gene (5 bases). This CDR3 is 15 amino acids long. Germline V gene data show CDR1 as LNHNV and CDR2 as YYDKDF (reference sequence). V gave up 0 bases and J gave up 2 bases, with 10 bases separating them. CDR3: CATSRDDWDNTEAFF. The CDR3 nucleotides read TGTGCCACCAGCAGAGATGACTGGGACAACACTGAAGCTTTCTTT.

The CDR3: CASSVDRVGELFF. The CDR3 DNA sequence: TGCGCCAGCAGCGTTGATAGGGTCGGGGAGCTGTTTTTT. The gene calls are TRBV5-1 and TRBJ2-2; D is unresolved. The CDR3 totals 13 residues. V gave up 4 bases and J gave up 7 bases, with 11 bases separating them. Germline-derived CDR1 and CDR2 are SGHRS and YFSETQ.

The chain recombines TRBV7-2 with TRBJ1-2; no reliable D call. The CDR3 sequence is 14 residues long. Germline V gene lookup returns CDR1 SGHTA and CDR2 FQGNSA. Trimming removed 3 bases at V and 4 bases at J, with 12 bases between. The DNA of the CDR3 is TGTGCCAGCAGCTTCGACATTATCCGCTATGGCTACACCTTC. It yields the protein CASSFDIIRYGYTF.

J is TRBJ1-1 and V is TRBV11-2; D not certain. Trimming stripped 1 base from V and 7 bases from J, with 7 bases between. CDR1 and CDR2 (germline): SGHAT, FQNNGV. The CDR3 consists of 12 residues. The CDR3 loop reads CASSLGRIEAFF. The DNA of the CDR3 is TGTGCCAGCAGCTTAGGCAGGATTGAAGCTTTCTTT.

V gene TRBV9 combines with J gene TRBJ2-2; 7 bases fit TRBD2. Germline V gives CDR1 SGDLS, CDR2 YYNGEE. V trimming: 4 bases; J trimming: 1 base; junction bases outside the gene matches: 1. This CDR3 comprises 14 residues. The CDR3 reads CASSLAVNTGELFF. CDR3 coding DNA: TGTGCCAGCAGCCTAGCGGTGAACACCGGGGAGCTGTTTTTT.

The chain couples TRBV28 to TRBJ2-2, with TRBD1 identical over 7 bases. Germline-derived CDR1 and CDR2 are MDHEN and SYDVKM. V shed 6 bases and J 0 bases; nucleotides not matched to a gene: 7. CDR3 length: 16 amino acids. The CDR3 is CASSPTGTANTGELFF. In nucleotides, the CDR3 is TGTGCCAGCAGCCCCACCGGGACAGCGAACACCGGGGAGCTGTTTTTT.

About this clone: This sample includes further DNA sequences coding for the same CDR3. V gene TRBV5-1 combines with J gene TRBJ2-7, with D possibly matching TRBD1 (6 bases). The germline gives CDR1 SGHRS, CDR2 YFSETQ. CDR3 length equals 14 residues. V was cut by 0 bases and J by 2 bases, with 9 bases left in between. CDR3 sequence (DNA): TGCGCCAGCAGCTTGGAGGGGACAACCTACGAGCAGTACTTC. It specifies CASSLEGTTYEQYF.

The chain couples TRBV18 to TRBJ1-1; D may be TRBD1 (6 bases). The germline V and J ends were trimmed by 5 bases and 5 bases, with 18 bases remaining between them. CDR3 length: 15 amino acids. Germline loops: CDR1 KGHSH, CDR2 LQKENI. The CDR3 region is CASSGTTGFSTEAFF. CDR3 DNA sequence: TGTGCCAGCTCAGGCACTACAGGGTTTTCAACTGAAGCTTTCTTT.

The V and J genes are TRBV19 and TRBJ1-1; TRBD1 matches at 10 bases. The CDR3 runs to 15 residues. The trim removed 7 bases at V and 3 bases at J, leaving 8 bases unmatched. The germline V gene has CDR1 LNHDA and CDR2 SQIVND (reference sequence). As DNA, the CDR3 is TGTGCCAGTATGGGACAGGGGCTAGGGGACACTGAAGCTTTCTTT. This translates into CASMGQGLGDTEAFF.

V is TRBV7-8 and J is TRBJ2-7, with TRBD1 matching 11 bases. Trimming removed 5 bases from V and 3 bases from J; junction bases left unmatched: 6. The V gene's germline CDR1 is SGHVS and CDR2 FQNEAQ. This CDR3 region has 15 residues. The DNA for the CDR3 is TGTGCCAGCAGCACCCCGGGACAGGGGGGCTACGAGCAGTACTTC. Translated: CASSTPGQGGYEQYF.

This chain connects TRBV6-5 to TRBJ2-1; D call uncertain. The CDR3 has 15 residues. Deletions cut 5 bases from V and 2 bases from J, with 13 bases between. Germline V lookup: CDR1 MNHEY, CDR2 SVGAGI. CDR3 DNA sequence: TGTGCCAGCAGTCCCCCGACTTTGGCCTACAATGAGCAGTTCTTC. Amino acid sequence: CASSPPTLAYNEQFF.

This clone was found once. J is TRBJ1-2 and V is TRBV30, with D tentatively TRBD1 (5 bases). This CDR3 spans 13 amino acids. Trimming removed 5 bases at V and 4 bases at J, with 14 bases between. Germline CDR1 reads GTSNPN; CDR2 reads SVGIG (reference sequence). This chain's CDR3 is CAWQRGVGYGYTF. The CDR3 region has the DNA TGTGCCTGGCAGAGGGGCGTTGGCTATGGCTACACCTTC.

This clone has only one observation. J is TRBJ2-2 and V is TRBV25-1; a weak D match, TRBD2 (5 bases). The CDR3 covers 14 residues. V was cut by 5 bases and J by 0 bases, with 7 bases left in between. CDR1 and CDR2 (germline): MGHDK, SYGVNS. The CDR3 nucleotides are TGTGCCAGCAGTTCGCGGGCGAACACCGGGGAGCTGTTTTTT. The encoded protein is CASSSRANTGELFF.

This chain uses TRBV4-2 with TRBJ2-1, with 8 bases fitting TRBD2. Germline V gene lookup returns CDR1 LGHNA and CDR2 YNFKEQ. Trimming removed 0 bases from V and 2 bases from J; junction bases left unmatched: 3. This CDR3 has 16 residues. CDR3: CASSQESGGTYNEQFF. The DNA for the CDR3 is TGTGCCAGCAGCCAAGAATCGGGGGGGACCTACAATGAGCAGTTCTTC.

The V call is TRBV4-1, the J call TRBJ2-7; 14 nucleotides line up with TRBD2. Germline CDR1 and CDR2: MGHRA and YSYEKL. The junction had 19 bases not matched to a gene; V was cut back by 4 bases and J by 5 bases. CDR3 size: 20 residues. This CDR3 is CASSRGGLAGAGGPINEQYF. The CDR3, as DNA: TGCGCCAGCAGCCGGGGGGGACTAGCGGGAGCGGGAGGGCCAATTAACGAGCAGTACTTC.

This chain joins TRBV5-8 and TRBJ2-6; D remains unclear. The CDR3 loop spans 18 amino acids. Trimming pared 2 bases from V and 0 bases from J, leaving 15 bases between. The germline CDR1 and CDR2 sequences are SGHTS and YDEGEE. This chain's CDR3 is CASSFNWGSDSGANVLTF. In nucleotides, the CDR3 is TGTGCCAGCAGCTTCAATTGGGGTTCGGACTCTGGGGCCAACGTCCTGACTTTC.

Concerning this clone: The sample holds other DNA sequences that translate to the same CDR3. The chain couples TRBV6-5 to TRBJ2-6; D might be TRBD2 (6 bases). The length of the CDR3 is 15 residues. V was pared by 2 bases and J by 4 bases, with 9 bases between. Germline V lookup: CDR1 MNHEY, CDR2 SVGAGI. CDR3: CASSYGGAGANVLTF. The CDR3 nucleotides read TGTGCCAGCAGTTACGGCGGGGCGGGGGCCAACGTCCTGACTTTC.